This T cell receptor beta chain was obtained from a study of molecular identifiers for immune sequencing clone quantification. General study results and limits: Clones carrying above 20 RNA copies accounted for over 98% of effector molecules, under 1% in naive cells.

Methods described previously, with TCR primers listed, were used for bulk TCR libraries. TCRdb processed the PCR reads anew with MiXCR; each CDR3 protein has one entry. The data show about 100,000 distinct CDR3 sequences, roughly 21% seen once. A CD8+CD4-CCR7+CD45RA+ gate was used to sort naive CD8 T cells. The V gene's germline CDR1 is DFQATT and CDR2 SNEGSKA (reference sequence). After removal of 3 bases from V and 1 base from J, the junction contained 9 bases not matched to a gene. The CDR3 has 15 residues. To note about this clonotype: Antigen unknown.

The clonotype was recovered from a human donor in good health. Some libraries in this study had Jurkat cell RNA spiked in. The sequenced sample was naive CD8+ T cells from blood, with Jurkat cell RNA spiked in. Subset noted: FACS-sorted CD8+CD4-CCR7+CD45RA+ naive T cells. The rearrangement links TRBV20-1 to TRBJ2-7; the match to TRBD1 covers 7 bases. The CDR3: CSARDGTVPSYEQYF. As DNA, the CDR3 is TGCAGTGCTAGGGACGGGACAGTACCTTCCTACGAGCAGTACTTC.